Presented here are 32 T cell receptor beta chains from one specimen sequenced in a study of identical twins. TCRdb itself ran the 5' RACE reads through MiXCR, one entry per CDR3 protein. The repertoire holds 200,000 to 250,000 distinct CDR3 sequences, with roughly 7.1% as singletons. These data were also filed under a second study, of T cells expressing NK-cell markers.

The sample consisted of CD8+ T cells sorted from blood. The origin of the receptors is a woman aged 18-29 years in good health.

This clonotype was recorded at least ten times. The chain is built from TRBV29-1 and TRBJ2-7, with 11 bases aligning to TRBD2. V lost 6 bases, J lost 1 base, and 11 bases stayed unmatched. CDR3 length: 16 residues. Germline CDR1 and CDR2: SQVTM and ANQGSEA. The CDR3 sequence: CSVIWGTSGRSYEQYF. CDR3 sequence (DNA): TGCAGCGTCATATGGGGAACTAGCGGGAGATCCTACGAGCAGTACTTC.

This clonotype has only a few counts. The chain is built from TRBV5-1 and TRBJ2-7, with 10 bases aligning to TRBD1. From germline, CDR1 is SGHRS and CDR2 YFSETQ. The V gene end was trimmed by 4 bases and the J gene end by 1 base; junction bases not matched to a gene: 5. The CDR3 covers 15 residues. CDR3 sequence: CASSVRTGGSYEQYF. CDR3 in DNA: TGCGCCAGCAGCGTACGGACAGGGGGATCCTACGAGCAGTACTTC.

This clonotype was detected a few times. This chain connects TRBV7-8 to TRBJ2-7; possible D gene TRBD2, 5 bases. Trimming took 5 bases from V and 2 from J, leaving 16 bases between them. The CDR3 spans 15 residues. Looked up from germline, CDR1 is SGHVS and CDR2 is FQNEAQ. For the CDR3, the DNA is TGTGCCAGCAGCGTGCTTGTCTCGCGGGCCTACGAGCAGTACTTC. Translating it yields CASSVLVSRAYEQYF.

CDR3: CSATGAYGYTF. As DNA, the CDR3 is TGCAGTGCTACCGGGGCCTATGGCTACACCTTC. The V gene is TRBV20-1, the J gene TRBJ1-2; D is perhaps TRBD1 (5 bases). The CDR3 extends over 11 amino acids. V was pared by 4 bases and J by 4 bases, with 7 bases between. Germline lookup yields CDR1 DFQATT and CDR2 SNEGSKA (reference sequence).

CDR3 loop: CASSSGTGASYEQYF. DNA for the CDR3: TGTGCCAGCAGTTCCGGGACAGGGGCGTCCTACGAGCAGTACTTC. J is TRBJ2-7 and V is TRBV27, with 10 bases that match TRBD1. CDR1 is MNHEY and CDR2 is SMNVEV in the germline V gene (reference sequence). The CDR3 sequence is 15 residues long. Trimming at V came to 4 bases and at J to 1 base, leaving 4 bases not matched to a gene.

This clonotype was found many times. The V gene is TRBV29-1, the J gene TRBJ2-7, with 12 bases lining up with TRBD2. CDR3 length: 15 residues. Unmatched junction bases numbered 4, after V lost 4 bases and J lost 0 bases. Germline lookup yields CDR1 SQVTM and CDR2 ANQGSEA. This CDR3 is CSVAGLAGFSYEQYF. The CDR3 region has the DNA TGCAGCGTTGCCGGACTAGCGGGGTTCTCCTACGAGCAGTACTTC.

This clonotype was detected only a few times. The rearrangement links TRBV10-3 to TRBJ2-7; the match to TRBD1 covers 8 bases. This CDR3 is built from 14 residues. The trim removed 3 bases at V and 5 bases at J, leaving 6 bases unmatched. Germline V CDR1 and CDR2: ENHRY, SYGVKD. The DNA of the CDR3 is TGTGCCATCAGTGACGCAGGGGGCGCGGACGAGCAGTACTTC. Its protein is CAISDAGGADEQYF.

This clonotype was seen once. J is TRBJ2-1 and V is TRBV7-6; D may be TRBD1 (6 bases). Germline V gene sequence: CDR1 SGHVS, CDR2 FNYEAQ. The CDR3 runs 15 residues. With 5 bases removed from V and 3 bases from J, the gap between germline ends came to 14 bases. The CDR3: CASSVDSLFYNEQFF. The CDR3 DNA follows: TGTGCCAGCAGCGTGGACAGCCTCTTCTACAATGAGCAGTTCTTC.

This chain connects TRBV7-8 to TRBJ2-7; tentatively, D is TRBD1 (7 bases). Looked up from germline, CDR1 is SGHVS and CDR2 is FQNEAQ. Trimming removed 1 base at V and 2 bases at J, with 15 bases between. The CDR3 contains 16 residues. This CDR3 is CASSLEGGGAPYEQYF. Written as DNA, the CDR3 is TGTGCCAGCAGCTTAGAAGGAGGGGGCGCCCCCTACGAGCAGTACTTC.

This clonotype came up a few times. The V and J genes are TRBV19 and TRBJ2-3, with a weak D call TRBD1 (5 bases). Germline V gene lookup returns CDR1 LNHDA and CDR2 SQIVND (reference sequence). The CDR3 is 13 amino acids. Trimming cost V 5 bases and J 4 bases, with 10 bases left between them. The CDR3 sequence: CASSPWGSDTQYF. CDR3 DNA sequence: TGTGCCAGTAGTCCTTGGGGCTCAGATACGCAGTATTTT.

The chain employs TRBV7-7 and TRBJ2-5, with D perhaps TRBD1 (6 bases). The V and J ends lost 3 bases and 2 bases respectively, with 16 bases between them. The CDR3 covers 16 residues. Germline assignment: CDR1 SSHAT and CDR2 FNYEAQ (reference sequence). Here the CDR3 reads CASSLGPGHLQETQYF. In DNA form, the CDR3 reads TGTGCCAGCAGCTTGGGGCCGGGACACCTTCAAGAGACCCAGTACTTC.

This clonotype was seen only a few times. This chain links TRBV11-2 with TRBJ1-4; TRBD1 matches at 7 bases. Looked up from germline, CDR1 is SGHAT and CDR2 is FQNNGV. This CDR3 region has 15 residues. With V trimmed by 0 bases and J by 6 bases, 4 bases remained unmatched. CDR3 residues: CASSLDQGDHEKLFF. CDR3 DNA sequence: TGTGCCAGCAGCTTAGATCAGGGGGACCATGAAAAACTGTTTTTT.

This clonotype was observed at least ten times. This sequence joins TRBV12-3 or TRBV12-4 and TRBJ1-5; D remains unclear. There are 14 residues in the CDR3. V lost 1 base and J lost 5, with 9 bases in between. CDR3 DNA: TGTGCCAGCAGTTTAGGCAGCCCCTATCAGCCCCAGCATTTT. Protein product: CASSLGSPYQPQHF.

In this sample, this clonotype turned up many times. The chain uses TRBV3-1 and TRBJ1-2; TRBD1 aligns across 11 bases. With 5 bases clipped from V and 6 bases from J, the junction kept 8 bases outside the gene matches. The CDR3 is made up of 15 amino acids. The germline V gene encodes CDR1 LGHDT and CDR2 YNNKEL (reference sequence). The chain's CDR3 is CASSWTGGFSNGYTF. DNA of the CDR3: TGTGCCAGCAGCTGGACAGGGGGCTTTTCCAATGGCTACACCTTC.

In this sample, this clonotype turned up a few times. The rearrangement joins TRBV27 to TRBJ2-1, with D possibly matching TRBD2 (5 bases). Germline CDR1 reads MNHEY; CDR2 reads SMNVEV (reference sequence). The CDR3 loop spans 12 amino acids. The V end was cut by 9 bases, the J end by 0 bases, with 6 bases between. DNA of the CDR3: TGTGCCAGGAGGGTCTCCTACAATGAGCAGTTCTTC. This sequence encodes CARRVSYNEQFF.

The gene calls are TRBV27 and TRBJ2-7, with D perhaps matching TRBD2 (5 bases). Germline values: CDR1 MNHEY, CDR2 SMNVEV (reference sequence). The CDR3 contains 15 residues. Trimming stripped 3 bases from V and 3 bases from J, with 15 bases between. This CDR3 is CASSFGGSPVYEQYF. The DNA for the CDR3 is TGTGCCAGCAGTTTTGGCGGGTCCCCTGTCTACGAGCAGTACTTC.

In its sample, this clonotype was seen a few times. The CDR3 nucleotides read TGTGCCAGCAGCGTAGCTTGGGGGGATGAGCAGTTCTTC. Translation: CASSVAWGDEQFF. The chain links TRBV9 to TRBJ2-1, with D possibly matching TRBD2 (6 bases). Germline loops: CDR1 SGDLS, CDR2 YYNGEE. The CDR3 runs 13 residues. V dropped 0 bases and J dropped 8 bases, with 9 bases sitting between them.

The chain uses TRBV7-3 and TRBJ2-7; D is possibly TRBD2 (5 bases). V lost 4 bases, J lost 7 bases, and 17 bases lay in between. Germline V gene data show CDR1 as SGHTA and CDR2 as FQGTGA. This CDR3 spans 14 amino acids. CDR3 protein: CASSSHGGQTEQYF. CDR3 DNA: TGTGCCAGCAGCTCCCACGGCGGGCAAACAGAGCAGTACTTC.

This clonotype showed up just a few times. The rearrangement links TRBV4-2 to TRBJ2-1, with 11 bases fitting TRBD2. CDR1 and CDR2 (germline): LGHNA, YNFKEQ. V lost 0 bases to trimming and J lost 5 bases; unmatched junction nucleotides: 9. The CDR3 totals 18 residues. CDR3 residues: CASSQEPTATSGDNEQFF. The CDR3 region has the DNA TGTGCCAGCAGCCAAGAACCCACCGCGACTAGCGGGGACAATGAGCAGTTCTTC.

This clonotype was seen a few times. The chain couples TRBV15 to TRBJ2-5; D unclear. This CDR3 region has 12 residues. V lost 5 bases to trimming and J lost 0 bases, with 4 bases between them. Germline V gene data show CDR1 as LNHNV and CDR2 as YYDKDF (reference sequence). The CDR3 loop reads CATSGNQETQYF. Written as DNA, the CDR3 is TGTGCCACCAGCGGGAACCAAGAGACCCAGTACTTC.

There are a few counts of this clonotype. The chain combines TRBV27 with TRBJ2-1, with D perhaps matching TRBD2 (6 bases). This CDR3 is 16 amino acids long. V lost 2 bases to trimming and J lost 5 bases, with 16 bases between them. The germline V gene has CDR1 MNHEY and CDR2 SMNVEV (reference sequence). CDR3 DNA sequence: TGTGCCAGCAGTTTAGGGGGACGGCTAGCGAACAATGAGCAGTTCTTC. Protein sequence: CASSLGGRLANNEQFF.

Only a few counts were recorded for this clonotype. The chain links TRBV11-1 to TRBJ2-7; possible D gene TRBD2, 5 bases. The CDR3 is 19 amino acids. The V end was cut by 0 bases, the J end by 3 bases, with 24 bases between. Germline CDR1 SGHAT, CDR2 FQDESV (reference sequence). The CDR3: CASSLANPGVRAIIYEQYF. The CDR3 DNA is TGTGCCAGCAGCTTAGCGAACCCTGGGGTGCGGGCGATAATCTACGAGCAGTACTTC.

This chain connects TRBV3-1 to TRBJ1-2; 10 bases agree with TRBD1. With V trimmed by 0 bases and J by 7 bases, 11 bases remained unmatched. Germline V gene sequence: CDR1 LGHDT, CDR2 YNNKEL (reference sequence). The CDR3 covers 17 residues. CDR3 sequence (DNA): TGTGCCAGCAGCCAAGATATTCGTGTGGGACAGGGGTTTGGCTACACCTTC. This sequence encodes CASSQDIRVGQGFGYTF.

In its sample, this clonotype was seen a few times. V and J are TRBV2 and TRBJ1-1, with TRBD1 identical over 8 bases. Trimming took 5 bases from V and 3 from J; bases not matched to a gene: 5. The CDR3 contains 14 residues. Germline V gene sequence: CDR1 SNHLY, CDR2 FYNNEI. The CDR3 region is CASSPQGAHTEAFF. Written as DNA, the CDR3 is TGTGCCAGCAGTCCCCAGGGGGCACACACTGAAGCTTTCTTT.

V is TRBV7-9 and J is TRBJ2-6; D remains ambiguous. From germline, CDR1 is SEHNR and CDR2 FQNEAQ (reference sequence). The CDR3 is 13 residues long. V was clipped by 5 bases and J by 2 bases, with 4 bases between them. CDR3 sequence: CASSPAGANVLTF. CDR3 nucleotide sequence: TGTGCCAGCAGCCCAGCTGGGGCCAACGTCCTGACTTTC.

This clonotype was recorded at least ten times. The rearrangement joins TRBV5-1 to TRBJ1-1; D uncertain. The CDR3 covers 11 residues. V was shortened by 5 bases and J by 6 bases, with 8 bases between the two germline ends. CDR1 is SGHRS, CDR2 YFSETQ, per germline. The CDR3 here is CASRNPPEAFF. The DNA of the CDR3 is TGCGCCAGCAGAAACCCCCCTGAAGCTTTCTTT. The whole variable domain, filled in from reference TRBV5-1 and TRBJ1-1, reads KAGVTQTPRYLIKTRGQQVTLSCSPISGHRSVSWYQQTPGQGLQFLFEYFSETQRNKGNFPGRFSGRQFSNSRSEMNVSTLELGDSALYLCASRNPPEAFFGQGTRLTVV.

This clonotype was detected many times. As DNA, the CDR3 is TGTGCCAGCAGTTTGTCGGGGGGCGATGGCTACACCTTC. It yields the protein CASSLSGGDGYTF. V is TRBV6-6 and J is TRBJ1-2, with D tentatively TRBD1 (6 bases). V was clipped by 4 bases and J by 6 bases, with 12 bases between them. The length of the CDR3 is 13 residues. Germline CDR1 MNHNY, CDR2 SVGAGI (reference sequence).

This chain connects TRBV29-1 to TRBJ1-2; maybe TRBD1 (6 bases). V lost 4 bases, J lost 6 bases, and 15 bases lay in between. Germline CDR1 SQVTM, CDR2 ANQGSEA. The CDR3 has 13 amino acids. CDR3 in DNA: TGCAGCGTTGGGTTAGAGGGGGATAATGGCTACACCTTC. Its protein product is CSVGLEGDNGYTF.

This clonotype was picked up a small number of times. The genes are TRBV5-4 and TRBJ1-2; TRBD1 is a possible D gene (6 bases). Looked up from germline, CDR1 is SGHNT and CDR2 is YYREEE (reference sequence). The CDR3 totals 17 residues. The V end was cut by 3 bases, the J end by 0 bases, with 18 bases between. Here the CDR3 DNA reads TGTGCCAGCAGCTCCTACCTTAACAGGGTAGCTAACTATGGCTACACCTTC. Protein sequence: CASSSYLNRVANYGYTF.

At least ten counts were recorded for this clonotype. The CDR3 bases are TGTGCCAGCAGCAAAACCGGGGTGGGGAAAACTGAAGCTTTCTTT. Translating gives CASSKTGVGKTEAFF. This rearrangement joins TRBV21-1 to TRBJ1-1; no DNA check was done on the table's D call, TRBD1. TRBV21-1 is deemed a pseudogene. The CDR3 spans 15 residues.

This clonotype was counted between two and nine times. The chain uses TRBV5-1 and TRBJ2-5; D might be TRBD2 (5 bases). Trimming shortened V by 2 bases and J by 7 bases, and 12 bases separated the two germline ends. The CDR3 has 13 residues. Germline loops: CDR1 SGHRS, CDR2 YFSETQ. Here the CDR3 DNA reads TGCGCCAGCAGCTTCCGAGAACGGGGGACCCAGTACTTC. Its translation: CASSFRERGTQYF.

This clonotype has ten or more counts. This chain joins TRBV3-1 and TRBJ2-3, with D possibly being TRBD1 (5 bases). V was clipped by 0 bases and J by 4 bases, with 17 bases between them. CDR3 length: 17 residues. Germline assignment: CDR1 LGHDT and CDR2 YNNKEL (reference sequence). CDR3 in amino acids: CASSQDIASGISDTQYF. The CDR3 DNA sequence: TGTGCCAGCAGCCAAGATATCGCTTCAGGGATTTCAGATACGCAGTATTTT.